This TCR beta chain was obtained from a study of blood T cell repertoires in COVID-19. Study-wide background: Sites in the United States, Italy and Spain provided acute and convalescent COVID-19 samples. PBMCs, B-cell-depleted T cells, or T cells were the source of the cDNA or gDNA that made up the material.

Patients in Seattle were enrolled during active infection, then followed longitudinally. Authors' methods: Using reference gene primer amplification, nucleated cell counts were estimated. Some clones are missing from TCRdb's copy, which holds only in-frame ones; the method was immunoSEQ multiplex PCR. The V and J calls and clone size come from that table; D and trimming were worked out from the DNA. The repertoire has fewer than 700,000 clones, 70% to 90% of them found once; the top ten carry less than 9.5%. This CDR3 has 16 residues. Trimming took 4 bases from V and 1 from J, leaving 16 bases between them. CDR1 and CDR2 (germline): LGHDT, YNNKEL (reference sequence).

The clonotype was recovered from a woman between 50 and 59 years old with COVID-19, enrolled during active disease. The sample was peripheral blood. The chain recombines TRBV3-1 (or the pseudogene TRBV3-2) with TRBJ1-2; D call uncertain. The CDR3 is CASSLFSGSVNYGYTF. CDR3 in DNA: TGTGCCAGCAGCCTCTTCTCCGGGTCGGTTAACTATGGCTACACCTTC.